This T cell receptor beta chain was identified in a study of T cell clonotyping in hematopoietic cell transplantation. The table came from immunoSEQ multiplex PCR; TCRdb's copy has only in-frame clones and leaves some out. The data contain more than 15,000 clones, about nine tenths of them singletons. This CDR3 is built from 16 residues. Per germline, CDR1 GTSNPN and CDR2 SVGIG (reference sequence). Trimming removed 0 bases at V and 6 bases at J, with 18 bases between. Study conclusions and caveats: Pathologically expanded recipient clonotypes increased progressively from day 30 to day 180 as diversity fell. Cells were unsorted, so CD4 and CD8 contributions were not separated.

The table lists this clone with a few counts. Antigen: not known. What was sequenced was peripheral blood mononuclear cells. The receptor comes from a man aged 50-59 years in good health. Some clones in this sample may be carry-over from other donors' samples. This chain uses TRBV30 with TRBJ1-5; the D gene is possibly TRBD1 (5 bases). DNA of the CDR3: TGTGCCTGGAGTGTAGGGGCAGGGCCCATCACTCAGCCCCAGCATTTT. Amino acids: CAWSVGAGPITQPQHF. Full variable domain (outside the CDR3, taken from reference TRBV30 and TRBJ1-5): SQTIHQWPATLVQPVGSPLSLECTVEGTSNPNLYWYRQAAGRGLQLLFYSVGIGQISSEVPQNLSASRPQDRQFILSSKKLLLSDSGFYLCAWSVGAGPITQPQHFGDGTRLSIL.